These 17 T cell receptor beta chains originate from one sample sequenced in a study of blood T cell repertoires in COVID-19. Profiled with immunoSEQ multiplex PCR; TCRdb holds only in-frame clones, not every one. Of a few hundred thousand clones in the sample, roughly 90% are singletons; the top ten hold less than 3%. Sequencing was performed on peripheral blood. All receptors come from a woman in her 30s with COVID-19, enrolled during active disease.

The chain links TRBV3-1 (or the pseudogene TRBV3-2) to TRBJ2-3, with TRBD2 matching over 9 bases. This CDR3 spans 17 amino acids. V lost 3 bases and J lost 0; bases outside the gene matches: 7. Germline loops: CDR1 LGHDT, CDR2 YNNKEL (reference sequence). CDR3 in DNA: TGTGCCAGCAGCCACTGGCGGGAGGGAGCTAGCACAGATACGCAGTATTTT. This gives the protein CASSHWREGASTDTQYF.

V usage is TRBV29-1 and J usage is TRBJ1-5, with D hard to call. Trimming stripped 4 bases from V and 3 bases from J, with 10 bases between. CDR3 length equals 13 residues. The germline CDR1 and CDR2 sequences are SQVTM and ANQGSEA. CDR3 bases: TGCAGCGTTGGGACTGAGAACAATCAGCCCCAGCATTTT. Its protein is CSVGTENNQPQHF.

The chain carries TRBV12-3 or TRBV12-4 and TRBJ1-1, with D possibly being TRBD1 (6 bases). This CDR3 spans 13 amino acids. Trimming stripped 6 bases from V and 2 bases from J, with 10 bases between. CDR3 bases: TGTGCCAGCAGGGGGGGGCCCAACACTGAAGCTTTCTTT. This gives the protein CASRGGPNTEAFF.

The table lists this clone with a few counts. Germline and junction disagree at one end, which may indicate a read error. The chain combines TRBV14 with TRBJ1-2; weak D call: TRBD1 (6 bases). Germline V gene data show CDR1 as SGHDN and CDR2 as FVKESK. The CDR3 is 14 amino acids. In DNA, the CDR3 is TGTGCCAGCAGCCAAGATATTCGGGGGGCGCAGACCAACTTC. Translated, it gives CASSQDIRGAQTNF. Full variable domain (outside the CDR3, taken from reference TRBV14 and TRBJ1-2): EAGVTQFPSHSVIEKGQTVTLRCDPISGHDNLYWYRRVMGKEIKFLLHFVKESKQDESGMPNNRFLAERTGGTYSTLKVQPAELEDSGVYFCASSQDIRGAQTNFGSGTRLTVV.

The chain is built from TRBV28 and TRBJ2-2, with TRBD1 matching over 7 bases. This CDR3 has 15 amino acids. V was pared by 3 bases and J by 9 bases, with 10 bases of the junction left unmatched. Germline V gives CDR1 MDHEN, CDR2 SYDVKM. This CDR3 is CASSFLTGQVRELFF. DNA of the CDR3: TGTGCCAGCAGTTTCTTAACCGGACAGGTGCGGGAGCTGTTTTTT.

Here the CDR3 DNA reads TGCAGTGCTCCCGAGGGCACTGAAGCTTTCTTT. Protein sequence: CSAPEGTEAFF. V and J are TRBV20-1 and TRBJ1-1; D not certain. Germline CDR1 and CDR2: DFQATT and SNEGSKA (reference sequence). The CDR3 sequence is 11 residues long. Trimming left V 5 bases short and J 4 bases short, with 8 bases between.

The CDR3 DNA follows: TGTGCCACCAGCAGAGATGCGGGAGGGGTTGGGTTGGGCGAGCAGTACTTC. It encodes CATSRDAGGVGLGEQYF. The rearrangement links TRBV15 to TRBJ2-7, with 9 bases aligning to TRBD2. V lost 0 bases and J lost 6; bases outside the gene matches: 12. The CDR3 loop spans 17 amino acids. The germline CDR1 and CDR2 sequences are LNHNV and YYDKDF (reference sequence).

The chain has TRBV2 and TRBJ2-3; D uncertain. Germline assignment: CDR1 SNHLY and CDR2 FYNNEI. V was shortened by 6 bases and J by 0 bases, with 16 bases between the two germline ends. There are 16 residues in the CDR3. The CDR3 nucleotides read TGTGCCAGCAGCGCCGAAGCCCGCCGGAGCACAGATACGCAGTATTTT. Translated: CASSAEARRSTDTQYF.

The J gene is TRBJ1-1, the V gene TRBV30, with D perhaps matching TRBD1 (6 bases). This CDR3 contains 13 residues. In germline, CDR1 is GTSNPN, CDR2 SVGIG (reference sequence). V lost 5 bases, J lost 6 bases, and 16 bases lay in between. The CDR3 sequence is CAWDRTGIAEAFF. The CDR3 nucleotides read TGTGCCTGGGATCGCACAGGGATCGCTGAAGCTTTCTTT.

The chain couples TRBV7-9 to TRBJ1-5, with D perhaps matching TRBD1 (5 bases). Germline V gives CDR1 SEHNR, CDR2 FQNEAQ (reference sequence). This CDR3 has 17 residues. V was trimmed by 0 bases and J by 6 bases, leaving 18 bases between them. CDR3 DNA: TGTGCCAGCAGCTTAGCGGTAGGAACAGGTGCCGTTCAGCCCCAGCATTTT. This translates into CASSLAVGTGAVQPQHF.

The chain recombines TRBV11-3 with TRBJ2-3; a weak D match, TRBD2 (5 bases). V was pared by 1 base and J by 0 bases, with 8 bases between. Germline CDR1 SGHNT, CDR2 YENEEA. This CDR3 comprises 15 residues. The CDR3: CASSLGGASTDTQYF. The CDR3 DNA sequence: TGTGCCAGCAGCTTAGGGGGAGCTAGCACAGATACGCAGTATTTT.

This chain links TRBV5-1 with TRBJ2-7; 13 nucleotides agree with TRBD2. The ends lost 3 bases at V and 6 bases at J; junction bases unmatched: 6. Germline CDR1 is SGHRS and CDR2 is YFSETQ. CDR3 length equals 15 residues. The CDR3 DNA reads TGCGCCAGCAGCTCCGGGACTAGCGGGAAGGTCGAGCAGTACTTC. Amino acids: CASSSGTSGKVEQYF.

This chain uses TRBV30 with TRBJ1-1, with D unresolved. V was cut by 0 bases and J by 6 bases, with 8 bases left in between. The CDR3 totals 12 residues. Germline V lookup: CDR1 GTSNPN, CDR2 SVGIG (reference sequence). The CDR3 loop is CAWSVQHPEAFF. CDR3 DNA sequence: TGTGCCTGGAGTGTACAGCACCCTGAAGCTTTCTTT. The complete variable domain, with remaining parts taken from reference TRBV30 and TRBJ1-1, reads SQTIHQWPATLVQPVGSPLSLECTVEGTSNPNLYWYRQAAGRGLQLLFYSVGIGQISSEVPQNLSASRPQDRQFILSSKKLLLSDSGFYLCAWSVQHPEAFFGQGTRLTVV.

The chain employs TRBV29-1 and TRBJ1-2, with 7 positions matching TRBD1. V lost 1 base, J lost 9 bases, and 11 bases stayed unmatched. There are 14 residues in the CDR3. Germline V CDR1 and CDR2: SQVTM, ANQGSEA. The CDR3 bases are TGCAGCGTTGAAGCCCTTCGCGGGACAGCTAGCTACACCTTC. Protein: CSVEALRGTASYTF. Based on the CDR3 plus reference TRBV29-1 and TRBJ1-2, the full variable domain is SAVISQKPSRDICQRGTSLTIQCQVDSQVTMMFWYRQQPGQSLTLIATANQGSEATYESGFVIDKFPISRPNLTFSTLTVSNMSPEDSSIYLCSVEALRGTASYTFGSGTRLTVV.

The V gene is TRBV5-3, the J gene TRBJ1-5; D is perhaps TRBD1 (5 bases). TRBV5-3 belongs to the ORF category, with a function that is uncertain. CDR3 length equals 11 residues. V was trimmed by 8 bases and J by 5 bases, leaving 8 bases between them. CDR3 residues: CARGEDQPQHF. For the CDR3, the DNA is TGTGCCAGGGGGGAGGATCAGCCCCAGCATTTT.

The rearrangement joins TRBV28 to TRBJ1-2; no firm D call. The CDR3 extends over 15 amino acids. Looked up from germline, CDR1 is MDHEN and CDR2 is SYDVKM. V lost 6 bases and J lost 2, with 16 bases in between. The CDR3 DNA follows: TGTGCCAGCAGCTCGCCTTCCAGGCAGAACTATGGCTACACCTTC. This translates into CASSSPSRQNYGYTF.

The J gene is TRBJ2-1, the V gene TRBV7-3; 9 nucleotides line up with TRBD2. Germline CDR1 reads SGHTA; CDR2 reads FQGTGA. This CDR3 comprises 20 residues. The V and J ends lost 5 bases and 4 bases, in that order; junction bases with no gene match: 21. This chain's CDR3 is CASSPKPGTETSGHYNEQFF. The CDR3 DNA follows: TGTGCCAGCAGCCCGAAACCAGGTACCGAGACTAGCGGTCATTACAATGAGCAGTTCTTC.